The source of this T cell receptor (beta chain) is a study of human T cells and chemical hapten exposure. In the original analysis: Sample-level TCR yields exhibited a median of approximately 88,000, with a range of roughly 20,000 to 750,000. Via MiXCR, TCRdb re-called the RACE reads, giving one row per CDR3 protein. TCRdb, not the original authors, processed these V and J calls. The sample lists 150,000 to 200,000 distinct CDR3 sequences, about 25% seen once, with 2% to 2.5% in the top ten. Study results and caveats: As patch test score rose, PT1 expanded TCR counts tended to rise as well. Having alopecia, donors may respond immunologically unlike healthy people.

The sample's time point: patch test 3, about 24 weeks after DPC sensitization. Treatment indicated: therapeutic diphenylcyclopropenone sensitization with weekly scalp DPC. It was unfractionated whole blood from which total RNA was extracted. The CDR3 is 15 amino acids. With 4 bases removed from V and 1 base from J, the gap between germline ends came to 11 bases. Germline CDR1 and CDR2: SGDLS and YYNGEE. Of note for this clonotype: As yet, its antigen is unknown. A read error is likely, as this CDR3 ends without the conserved phenylalanine or tryptophan.

This receptor was identified in a middle-aged woman with alopecia areata. Some clones in this sample may be carry-over from other donors' samples. The specimen comprised whole blood, sampled in connection with sensitization to the hapten diphenylcyclopropenone (DPC). V usage is TRBV9 and J usage is TRBJ2-2; no definite D call. The CDR3 region is CASSTTEMNTGELFS. The CDR3 DNA reads TGTGCCAGCAGCACTACAGAGATGAACACCGGGGAGCTGTTTTCT.